The 14 T cell receptor beta chains below all came from one sample that was sequenced in a study of T cell responses to AZD1222 COVID-19 vaccine. TCRdb's copy holds only in-frame clones and misses some; the assay was immunoSEQ multiplex PCR. The table has 60,000 to 75,000 clones, 70% to 90% seen once. The input for sequencing was peripheral blood, taken on day 0 of AZD1222 vaccination. The receptors come from an adult in good health.

CDR3: CASSLTSGGREEQYF. CDR3 sequence (DNA): TGTGCCAGCAGCTTGACTAGCGGGGGCCGGGAGGAGCAGTACTTC. V is TRBV5-4 and J is TRBJ2-7; 11 bases agree with TRBD2. The CDR3 runs to 15 residues. V dropped 1 base and J dropped 7; count of bases not matched to a gene: 7. Germline CDR1 is SGHNT and CDR2 is YYREEE (reference sequence).

The J gene is TRBJ1-5, the V gene TRBV9; 10 bases map to TRBD1. The CDR3 loop spans 15 amino acids. CDR1 is SGDLS, CDR2 YYNGEE, per germline. V shed 2 bases, J shed 7 bases, and the junction held 6 bases outside the gene matches. This CDR3 is CASSVTGGEKQPQHF. The DNA for the CDR3 is TGTGCCAGCAGCGTGACAGGGGGCGAAAAACAGCCCCAGCATTTT.

The J gene is TRBJ1-2, the V gene TRBV5-1; D may be TRBD1 (5 bases). Germline V CDR1 and CDR2: SGHRS, YFSETQ. Trimming left V 3 bases short and J 6 bases short, with 12 bases between. The CDR3 runs 13 residues. CDR3 nucleotides: TGCGCCAGCAGCTCAGAACCGGGGCATGGCTACACCTTC. Amino acids: CASSSEPGHGYTF.

Comments on this clone: This same CDR3 is encoded by further DNA sequences in the sample. V usage is TRBV5-6 and J usage is TRBJ1-3, with 8 positions matching TRBD1. V dropped 0 bases and J dropped 2; count of bases not matched to a gene: 1. Germline V lookup: CDR1 SGHDT, CDR2 YYEEEE. The CDR3 runs to 15 residues. As DNA, the CDR3 is TGTGCCAGCAGCTTGGGACAGGGGACTGGAAACACCATATATTTT. The encoded protein is CASSLGQGTGNTIYF. The full variable domain, in which reference TRBV5-6 and TRBJ1-3 provide the parts outside the CDR3, is DAGVTQSPTHLIKTRGQQVTLRCSPKSGHDTVSWYQQALGQGPQFIFQYYEEEERQRGNFPDRFSGHQFPNYSSELNVNALLLGDSALYLCASSLGQGTGNTIYFGEGSWLTVV.

This clone was recorded once. The chain carries TRBV6-2 or TRBV6-3 and TRBJ1-1; 7 nucleotides match TRBD1. J gave up 6 bases and V 2 bases, and 6 bases lay outside the gene matches. The CDR3 runs 14 residues. Germline-derived CDR1 and CDR2 are MNHEY and SVGEGT. The CDR3 nucleotides are TGTGCCAGCAGTTACGCCGGACAGGTCGCTGAAGCTTTCTTT. Amino acid sequence: CASSYAGQVAEAFF.

The V gene is TRBV19, the J gene TRBJ2-1; the D gene is possibly TRBD2 (6 bases). Looked up from germline, CDR1 is LNHDA and CDR2 is SQIVND (reference sequence). This CDR3 is built from 14 residues. V lost 9 bases and J lost 7, with 19 bases in between. In DNA, the CDR3 is TGTGCCAGCACCCCTCCGGGACTTCCTAATGAGCAGTTCTTC. Translated, it gives CASTPPGLPNEQFF.

This chain joins TRBV14 and TRBJ1-1; D uncertain. The CDR3 contains 13 residues. The germline V gene encodes CDR1 SGHDN and CDR2 FVKESK. V lost 4 bases and J lost 11, with 17 bases in between. Here the CDR3 reads CASSLSEGTMAFF. CDR3 DNA: TGTGCCAGCAGCCTCTCGGAGGGAACGATGGCTTTCTTT.

The gene calls are TRBV19 and TRBJ1-5; D not resolved. The CDR3 consists of 15 residues. Trimming stripped 3 bases from V and 3 bases from J, with 12 bases between. The germline V gene encodes CDR1 LNHDA and CDR2 SQIVND (reference sequence). The CDR3 sequence: CASSILAELNQPQHF. The CDR3, as DNA: TGTGCCAGTAGTATCTTAGCAGAACTCAATCAGCCCCAGCATTTT.

This chain connects TRBV6-1 to TRBJ2-3; either TRBD1 or TRBD2 may supply D (5 bases each). The CDR3 runs to 15 residues. V gave up 2 bases and J gave up 4 bases, with 13 bases separating them. The germline V gene has CDR1 MNHNS and CDR2 SASEGT. The CDR3: CASSESWGRADTQYF. CDR3 in DNA: TGTGCCAGCAGTGAAAGTTGGGGACGTGCAGATACGCAGTATTTT.

This sequence joins TRBV2 and TRBJ1-3; tentative D call: TRBD1 (5 bases). The germline gives CDR1 SNHLY, CDR2 FYNNEI. Trimming removed 2 bases from V and 2 bases from J, with 16 bases in between. CDR3 length equals 17 residues. The CDR3 loop is CASSELSGRVTGNTIYF. CDR3 bases: TGTGCCAGCAGTGAATTGTCAGGGAGGGTGACTGGAAACACCATATATTTT.

The chain has TRBV7-2 and TRBJ1-1; D remains unclear. The CDR3 loop spans 15 amino acids. V was shortened by 1 base and J by 2 bases, with 11 bases between the two germline ends. In germline, CDR1 is SGHTA, CDR2 FQGNSA. The CDR3 region has the DNA TGTGCCAGCAGCTTAGGTCCCCTCACTAACACTGAAGCTTTCTTT. Its translation is CASSLGPLTNTEAFF.

The V gene is TRBV5-6, the J gene TRBJ1-2, with a tentative D call TRBD1 (5 bases). CDR1 SGHDT and CDR2 YYEEEE come from the germline V gene. V was shortened by 4 bases and J by 6 bases, with 13 bases between the two germline ends. The CDR3 extends over 13 amino acids. CDR3: CASSPAWGDGYTF. DNA of the CDR3: TGTGCCAGCAGCCCCGCATGGGGGGATGGCTACACCTTC.

This clone occurred once. This rearrangement joins TRBV27 to TRBJ2-7; 8 bases map to TRBD2. Per germline, CDR1 MNHEY and CDR2 SMNVEV (reference sequence). V trimming: 5 bases; J trimming: 5 bases; junction bases outside the gene matches: 8. CDR3 size: 14 residues. The CDR3 sequence: CASSPRGGFHEQYF. DNA for the CDR3: TGTGCCAGCAGTCCTCGGGGGGGGTTCCACGAGCAGTACTTC.

V usage is TRBV18 and J usage is TRBJ1-4; 9 nucleotides line up with TRBD1. V lost 4 bases, J lost 6 bases, and 6 bases stayed unmatched. The germline V gene has CDR1 KGHSH and CDR2 LQKENI. There are 15 residues in the CDR3. CDR3 DNA: TGTGCCAGCTCACGCACAGGGGGCGAGGATGAAAAACTGTTTTTT. Translating it yields CASSRTGGEDEKLFF.